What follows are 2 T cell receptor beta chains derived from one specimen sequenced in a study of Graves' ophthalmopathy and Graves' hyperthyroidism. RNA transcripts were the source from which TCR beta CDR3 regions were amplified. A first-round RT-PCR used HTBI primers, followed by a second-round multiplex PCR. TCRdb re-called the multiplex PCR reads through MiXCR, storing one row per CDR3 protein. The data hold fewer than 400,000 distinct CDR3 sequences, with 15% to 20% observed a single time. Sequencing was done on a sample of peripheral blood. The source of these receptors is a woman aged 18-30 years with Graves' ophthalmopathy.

This CDR3 reads CSARNSGGAKEQYF. CDR3 sequence (DNA): TGCAGTGCTCGTAACAGCGGGGGGGCCAAGGAGCAGTACTTC. The rearrangement uses TRBV20-1 and TRBJ2-7, with 10 positions matching TRBD2. Germline CDR1 and CDR2: DFQATT and SNEGSKA (reference sequence). CDR3 length: 14 amino acids. The J segment lost 7 bases and the V segment lost 5 bases, leaving 11 bases of the junction unmatched.

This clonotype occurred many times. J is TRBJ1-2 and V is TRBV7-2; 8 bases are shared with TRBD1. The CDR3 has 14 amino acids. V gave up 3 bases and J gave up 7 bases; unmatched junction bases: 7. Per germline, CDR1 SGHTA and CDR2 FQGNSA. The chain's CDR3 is CASSLGRGQSGYTF. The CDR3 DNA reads TGTGCCAGCAGCTTGGGCAGGGGGCAGTCTGGCTACACCTTC.